Following are 12 T cell receptor beta chains from one sample sequenced in a study of cytomegalovirus exposure and HLA in healthy donors. The PCR contained 60 Vbeta and 13 Jbeta primers. Measured with immunoSEQ multiplex PCR; TCRdb has only the in-frame clones, and not every one. The data contain over 110,000 clones, approximately 78% of them seen just once; the ten biggest clones take up around 3.2%. Sample: PBMCs. The receptors shown here come from a female donor in good health and CMV-seronegative.

The chain is built from TRBV19 and TRBJ2-1, with TRBD1 matching 8 bases. Germline values: CDR1 LNHDA, CDR2 SQIVND (reference sequence). The trim removed 6 bases at V and 0 bases at J, leaving 7 bases unmatched. The CDR3 covers 16 residues. The CDR3 DNA reads TGTGCCAGTAGGGGGACAGGTTCCTTCTCCTACAATGAGCAGTTCTTC. Translated, it gives CASRGTGSFSYNEQFF.

This clone has a handful of counts. The chain couples TRBV5-6 to TRBJ1-1, with unresolved D. V lost 3 bases, J lost 1 base, and 13 bases lay in between. The CDR3 is 15 residues long. Germline V gives CDR1 SGHDT, CDR2 YYEEEE. In nucleotides, the CDR3 is TGTGCCAGCAGCTCTATAAGAATTCCGAACACTGAAGCTTTCTTT. Amino acid sequence: CASSSIRIPNTEAFF.

The chain links TRBV29-1 to TRBJ1-2; D remains unclear. The CDR3 contains 12 residues. The V gene's germline CDR1 is SQVTM and CDR2 ANQGSEA. Trimming pared 7 bases from V and 0 bases from J, leaving 9 bases between. The CDR3 DNA sequence: TGCAGCGGGGAGGATACTAACTATGGCTACACCTTC. It codes for CSGEDTNYGYTF.

The rearrangement uses TRBV28 and TRBJ1-3, with 9 bases identical to TRBD1. There are 16 residues in the CDR3. The germline CDR1 and CDR2 sequences are MDHEN and SYDVKM. V trimming: 3 bases; J trimming: 2 bases; junction bases outside the gene matches: 5. The CDR3 is CASSFPGTGTGNTIYF. As DNA, the CDR3 is TGTGCCAGCAGTTTCCCCGGGACAGGGACTGGAAACACCATATATTTT.

The genes are TRBV9 and TRBJ2-3; D is unresolved. This CDR3 is 14 amino acids long. Deletions cut 3 bases from V and 3 bases from J, with 11 bases between. The germline V gene has CDR1 SGDLS and CDR2 YYNGEE. CDR3 in DNA: TGTGCCAGCAGCGCTATAATTTCTACAGATACGCAGTATTTT. Amino acids: CASSAIISTDTQYF.

V is TRBV11-2 and J is TRBJ2-1; possibly TRBD2 for D (5 bases). The CDR3 is made up of 19 amino acids. The V end lost 5 bases, the J end lost 7 bases, and 30 bases lay between the germline ends. Germline values: CDR1 SGHAT, CDR2 FQNNGV. Here the CDR3 DNA reads TGTGCCAGCAGCACCCCGCCGCGGGCGGCCCCCGCTGTGGGAAATGAGCAGTTCTTC. Amino acids: CASSTPPRAAPAVGNEQFF. The variable domain in full, with the rest retrieved from reference TRBV11-2 and TRBJ2-1, is EAGVAQSPRYKIIEKRQSVAFWCNPISGHATLYWYQQILGQGPKLLIQFQNNGVVDDSQLPKDRFSAERLKGVDSTLKIQPAKLEDSAVYLCASSTPPRAAPAVGNEQFFGPGTRLTVL.

V usage is TRBV7-3 and J usage is TRBJ2-1; 8 bases map to TRBD2. Germline CDR1 SGHTA, CDR2 FQGTGA. The CDR3 consists of 14 residues. The J segment lost 7 bases and the V segment lost 5 bases, leaving 7 bases of the junction unmatched. The CDR3 sequence is CASSLNGGGNEQFF. CDR3 nucleotides: TGTGCCAGCAGCCTAAACGGGGGGGGTAATGAGCAGTTCTTC.

The chain couples TRBV30 to TRBJ1-2; D uncertain. With 0 bases removed from V and 2 bases from J, the gap between germline ends came to 4 bases. The CDR3 extends over 12 amino acids. Germline loops: CDR1 GTSNPN, CDR2 SVGIG (reference sequence). CDR3 sequence reads: CAWSVQNYGYTF. As DNA, the CDR3 is TGTGCCTGGAGTGTACAGAACTATGGCTACACCTTC.

As concerns this clone: Other DNA sequences of this sample code for an identical CDR3. The chain couples TRBV6-1 to TRBJ2-1, with TRBD2 matching 10 bases. Germline V gene sequence: CDR1 MNHNS, CDR2 SASEGT. The junction had 3 bases not matched to a gene; V was cut back by 2 bases and J by 2 bases. The CDR3 contains 16 residues. The CDR3 reads CASSERLAGAYNEQFF. In DNA form, the CDR3 reads TGTGCCAGCAGTGAACGGCTAGCGGGAGCCTACAATGAGCAGTTCTTC.

The chain links TRBV25-1 to TRBJ1-1, with 7 positions matching TRBD1. CDR3 size: 13 residues. Trimming removed 5 bases from V and 5 bases from J; junction bases left unmatched: 5. Germline V CDR1 and CDR2: MGHDK, SYGVNS. The CDR3 region has the DNA TGTGCCAGCAGTTTACAGGGGTGGACTGAAGCTTTCTTT. It encodes CASSLQGWTEAFF.

This sequence joins TRBV2 and TRBJ2-7; 8 positions match TRBD1. CDR1 and CDR2 from the germline V gene are SNHLY and FYNNEI. V shed 8 bases and J 2 bases; nucleotides not matched to a gene: 8. The CDR3 length is 14 residues. CDR3 bases: TGTGCCAGCCGTGTAGGGACAGGAACCTACGAGCAGTACTTC. It specifies CASRVGTGTYEQYF. Full variable domain (rest looked up from reference TRBV2 and TRBJ2-7): EPEVTQTPSHQVTQMGQEVILRCVPISNHLYFYWYRQILGQKVEFLVSFYNNEISEKSEIFDDQFSVERPDGSNFTLKIRSTKLEDSAMYFCASRVGTGTYEQYFGPGTRLTVT.

This clone appeared a few times. The chain has TRBV30 and TRBJ2-1, with D possibly TRBD2 on 5 matching bases. CDR3 size: 13 residues. Germline values: CDR1 GTSNPN, CDR2 SVGIG (reference sequence). The V end lost 4 bases, the J end lost 7 bases, and 14 bases lay between the germline ends. The CDR3 protein is CAWNNGIGNEQFF. Written as DNA, the CDR3 is TGTGCCTGGAATAACGGGATTGGTAATGAGCAGTTCTTC.